The 23 T cell receptor beta chains in this list originate from one sample, sequenced in a study of T cells in Graves' hyperthyroidism and ophthalmopathy. Amplified TCR beta CDR3 regions came from RNA transcripts. The primer set for the first-round RT-PCR of the TCR CDR3 was HTBI. TCRdb itself ran the multiplex PCR reads through MiXCR, one entry per CDR3 protein. The sample includes 600,000 to 700,000 distinct CDR3 sequences, 45% of them seen just once. Specimen: peripheral blood or thyroid tissue (not recorded which). Receptors were obtained from an adult man with Graves' disease, either hyperthyroidism or ophthalmopathy (not recorded which).

V is TRBV6-1 and J is TRBJ1-4, with 9 positions matching TRBD1. Germline CDR1 MNHNS, CDR2 SASEGT. This CDR3 spans 14 amino acids. With V trimmed by 6 bases and J by 11 bases, 10 bases remained unmatched. The CDR3 protein is CASSETGGAVKLFF. CDR3 bases: TGTGCCAGCAGCGAAACAGGGGGCGCGGTTAAACTGTTTTTT.

The gene calls are TRBV2 and TRBJ1-4; no clear D gene. Germline CDR1 is SNHLY and CDR2 is FYNNEI. There are 13 residues in the CDR3. V shed 9 bases and J shed 7 bases, with 15 bases lying between them. The CDR3 loop reads CARGYREGEKLFF. The CDR3 DNA sequence: TGTGCCAGGGGTTATAGAGAAGGTGAAAAACTGTTTTTT.

This clonotype was seen a handful of times. The chain recombines TRBV12-3 or TRBV12-4 with TRBJ1-1, with 8 nucleotides matching TRBD1. This CDR3 has 15 amino acids. V lost 6 bases and J lost 0; bases outside the gene matches: 6. CDR3 protein: CASSSQGALNTEAFF. The CDR3 region has the DNA TGTGCCAGCAGCTCCCAGGGGGCCCTGAACACTGAAGCTTTCTTT.

The chain recombines TRBV19 with TRBJ1-5; 8 bases match TRBD1. J was trimmed by 5 bases and V by 5 bases; bases with no gene match: 5. Germline CDR1 reads LNHDA; CDR2 reads SQIVND (reference sequence). The CDR3 has 14 amino acids. CDR3 nucleotides: TGTGCCAGTAGTGGACAGGGAGAGCATCAGCCCCAGCATTTT. This encodes CASSGQGEHQPQHF.

This chain uses TRBV6-5 with TRBJ2-7; possible D gene TRBD1, 5 bases. This CDR3 spans 13 amino acids. CDR1 and CDR2 from the germline V gene are MNHEY and SVGAGI. Trimming took 5 bases from V and 3 from J, leaving 11 bases between them. CDR3 sequence: CASSRTSIYEQYF. The CDR3, as DNA: TGTGCCAGCAGTAGGACAAGCATCTACGAGCAGTACTTC.

This clonotype was seen a handful of times. This chain links TRBV21-1 with TRBJ1-2; the DNA was not used to check the table's D call, TRBD1. TRBV21-1 is flagged as a pseudogene. This CDR3 region has 13 residues. The CDR3 here is CASSKGQDYGYTF. The DNA for the CDR3 is TGTGCCAGCAGCAAAGGACAGGACTATGGCTACACCTTC.

This clonotype was picked up many times. The chain joins TRBV7-3 to TRBJ1-5; D may be TRBD1 (6 bases). Looked up from germline, CDR1 is SGHTA and CDR2 is FQGTGA. CDR3 length: 13 amino acids. V was clipped by 5 bases and J by 7 bases, with 12 bases between them. The CDR3 sequence is CASSPHRDQPQHF. The CDR3 DNA follows: TGTGCCAGCAGCCCGCACAGGGACCAGCCCCAGCATTTT.

The chain joins TRBV10-3 to TRBJ2-7, with a tentative D call TRBD1 (6 bases). The J call is uncertain, as TRBJ2-1 better fits the DNA end. The CDR3 sequence is 14 residues long. CDR1 ENHRY and CDR2 SYGVKD come from the germline V gene. CDR3 region: CAINPGQGYNEQFF. CDR3 sequence (DNA): TGTGCCATCAATCCGGGACAAGGCTACAATGAGCAGTTCTTC.

This chain links TRBV19 with TRBJ2-5, with a weak D call TRBD2 (6 bases). Trimming took off 1 base at V and 4 bases at J, with 13 bases between the two ends. The CDR3 spans 15 residues. Per the germline V gene, CDR1 is LNHDA and CDR2 is SQIVND (reference sequence). The CDR3 region is CASSIGGATLETQYF. CDR3 nucleotides: TGTGCCAGTAGTATAGGCGGGGCGACCTTAGAGACCCAGTACTTC.

This clonotype was seen more than once but under ten times. V usage is TRBV3-1 and J usage is TRBJ2-5; the D gene is possibly TRBD2 (6 bases). Germline V CDR1 and CDR2: LGHDT, YNNKEL (reference sequence). The ends were cut back, 1 base at V and 2 bases at J, with 17 bases in the middle. This CDR3 spans 17 amino acids. Here the CDR3 reads CASSQVAGTGGQETQYF. In nucleotides, the CDR3 is TGTGCCAGCAGCCAAGTCGCCGGGACTGGGGGACAAGAGACCCAGTACTTC.

In its sample, this clonotype was seen many times. CDR3 sequence (DNA): TGTGCCAGCAGGACAGGGCTCAGCTCTGGGGCCAACGTCCTGACTTTC. Amino acids: CASRTGLSSGANVLTF. The V and J genes are TRBV2 and TRBJ2-6, with 7 bases identical to TRBD1. Germline V gene sequence: CDR1 SNHLY, CDR2 FYNNEI. V shed 6 bases, J shed 0 bases, and the junction held 5 bases outside the gene matches. The CDR3 runs 16 residues.

This clonotype was seen a handful of times. V is TRBV7-2 and J is TRBJ2-7; TRBD2 aligns across 10 bases. V was clipped by 3 bases and J by 3 bases; unmatched bases: 11. The CDR3 runs to 17 residues. The germline V gene encodes CDR1 SGHTA and CDR2 FQGNSA. The CDR3 here is CASSLRSVRTSGYEQYF. CDR3 sequence (DNA): TGTGCCAGCAGCTTGAGGTCTGTTCGGACTAGCGGCTACGAGCAGTACTTC.

This clonotype was recorded a few times. The chain is built from TRBV20-1 and TRBJ1-5; D is uncertain. Germline CDR1 and CDR2: DFQATT and SNEGSKA (reference sequence). V was clipped by 1 base and J by 1 base, with 5 bases between them. This CDR3 has 13 residues. The CDR3 DNA is TGCAGTGCTAGAGTGGAGAGCAATCAGCCCCAGCATTTT. Translating it yields CSARVESNQPQHF.

This clonotype has at least ten counts. This chain links TRBV29-1 with TRBJ1-1; D possibly corresponds to TRBD1 (6 bases). This CDR3 is built from 11 residues. Germline lookup yields CDR1 SQVTM and CDR2 ANQGSEA. V dropped 5 bases and J dropped 4 bases, with 8 bases sitting between them. CDR3 amino acids: CSVHRVTEAFF. DNA for the CDR3: TGCAGCGTTCACAGGGTCACTGAAGCTTTCTTT.

The gene calls are TRBV25-1 and TRBJ2-5, with 13 bases identical to TRBD2. Germline V gene lookup returns CDR1 MGHDK and CDR2 SYGVNS. The CDR3 length is 15 residues. Trimming cost V 8 bases and J 2 bases; bases outside gene matches: 5. CDR3 sequence: CASAGLAGEQETQYF. The CDR3 DNA is TGTGCCAGCGCCGGACTAGCGGGGGAACAAGAGACCCAGTACTTC.

This clonotype was picked up one time. V is TRBV7-8 and J is TRBJ2-6; D might be TRBD2 (6 bases). The CDR3 runs to 16 residues. The V gene's germline CDR1 is SGHVS and CDR2 FQNEAQ. Trimming took 0 bases from V and 4 from J, leaving 10 bases between them. CDR3 bases: TGTGCCAGCAGCTTAGCACGGCTAGCGGGGGCCAACGTCCTGACTTTC. This codes for CASSLARLAGANVLTF.

This chain joins TRBV28 and TRBJ1-3; a weak D match, TRBD1 (6 bases). Between the trimmed V and J ends, which lost 3 bases and 4 bases, there was a span of 10 bases. The germline gives CDR1 MDHEN, CDR2 SYDVKM. The CDR3 consists of 14 residues. Here the CDR3 reads CASSFTGRGNTIYF. CDR3 coding DNA: TGTGCCAGCAGTTTTACAGGGAGGGGAAACACCATATATTTT.

The chain has TRBV28 and TRBJ1-5, with 10 bases identical to TRBD1. The V gene's germline CDR1 is MDHEN and CDR2 SYDVKM. The junction had 10 bases not matched to a gene; V was cut back by 7 bases and J by 4 bases. This CDR3 region has 16 residues. This CDR3 reads CASTLTGTGVNQPQHF. For the CDR3, the DNA is TGTGCCAGCACGCTGACAGGGACAGGGGTTAATCAGCCCCAGCATTTT. The full variable domain, rest sourced from reference TRBV28 and TRBJ1-5, is DVKVTQSSRYLVKRTGEKVFLECVQDMDHENMFWYRQDPGLGLRLIYFSYDVKMKEKGDIPEGYSVSREKKERFSLILESASTNQTSMYLCASTLTGTGVNQPQHFGDGTRLSIL.

The table lists this clonotype with many counts. The chain links TRBV7-8 to TRBJ2-7, with 8 bases fitting TRBD1. Losses at the gene ends were 0 bases for V and 0 bases for J; bases not matched to a gene: 7. CDR1 and CDR2 (germline): SGHVS, FQNEAQ. The CDR3 covers 17 residues. The DNA for the CDR3 is TGTGCCAGCAGCTTAGCGCGGGACAGGTCCCTCTCCTACGAGCAGTACTTC. Its protein product is CASSLARDRSLSYEQYF.

The chain combines TRBV7-6 with TRBJ2-5; 9 positions match TRBD1. With 3 bases clipped from V and 4 bases from J, the junction kept 6 bases outside the gene matches. The germline V gene encodes CDR1 SGHVS and CDR2 FNYEAQ. The CDR3 contains 15 residues. CDR3 sequence (DNA): TGTGCCAGCAGCTTCCTTGACAGGGGGGGAGAGACCCAGTACTTC. This sequence encodes CASSFLDRGGETQYF.

This sequence joins TRBV11-2 and TRBJ2-5; either TRBD1 or TRBD2 may supply D (5 bases each). Looked up from germline, CDR1 is SGHAT and CDR2 is FQNNGV. The V gene lost 5 bases and the J gene lost 2 bases, with 15 bases spanning the gap. The CDR3 consists of 15 residues. The CDR3 loop is CASSREGSVQETQYF. In DNA form, the CDR3 reads TGTGCCAGCAGCCGCGAGGGGTCAGTTCAAGAGACCCAGTACTTC.

At least ten counts were recorded for this clonotype. The gene calls are TRBV7-2 and TRBJ1-3; D is unresolved. Germline-derived CDR1 and CDR2 are SGHTA and FQGNSA. The CDR3 totals 14 residues. V gave up 5 bases and J gave up 1 base, with 9 bases separating them. Here the CDR3 reads CASSRTESGNTIYF. CDR3 nucleotide sequence: TGTGCCAGCAGCCGGACCGAGTCTGGAAACACCATATATTTT.

In its sample, this clonotype was seen many times. J is TRBJ2-7 and V is TRBV7-2; D possibly corresponds to TRBD2 (5 bases). V gave up 4 bases and J gave up 0 bases, with 19 bases separating them. The length of the CDR3 is 17 residues. Germline loops: CDR1 SGHTA, CDR2 FQGNSA. In nucleotides, the CDR3 is TGTGCCAGCAGCTCCACCCGGCGGGCCGGGATCTCCTACGAGCAGTACTTC. Translated: CASSSTRRAGISYEQYF.